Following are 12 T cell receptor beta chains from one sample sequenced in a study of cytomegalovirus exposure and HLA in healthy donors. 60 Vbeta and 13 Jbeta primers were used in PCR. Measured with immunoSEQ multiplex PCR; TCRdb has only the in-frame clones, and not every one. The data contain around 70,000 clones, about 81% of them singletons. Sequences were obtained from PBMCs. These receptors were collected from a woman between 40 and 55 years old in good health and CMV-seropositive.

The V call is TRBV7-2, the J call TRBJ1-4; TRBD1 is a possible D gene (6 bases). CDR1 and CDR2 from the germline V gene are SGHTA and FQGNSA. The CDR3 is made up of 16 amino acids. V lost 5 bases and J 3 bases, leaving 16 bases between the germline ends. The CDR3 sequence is CASSAHRVSPNEKLFF. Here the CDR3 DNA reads TGTGCCAGCAGCGCCCACAGGGTTTCACCTAATGAAAAACTGTTTTTT. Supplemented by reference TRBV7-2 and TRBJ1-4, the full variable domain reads GAGVSQSPSNKVTEKGKDVELRCDPISGHTALYWYRQSLGQGLEFLIYFQGNSAPDKSGLPSDRFSAERTGGSVSTLTIQRTQQEDSAVYLCASSAHRVSPNEKLFFGSGTQLSVL.

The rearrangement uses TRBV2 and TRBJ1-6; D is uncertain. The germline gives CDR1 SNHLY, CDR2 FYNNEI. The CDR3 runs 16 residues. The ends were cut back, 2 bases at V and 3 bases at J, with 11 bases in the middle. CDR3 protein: CASSESPRDYNSPLHF. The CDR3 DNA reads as TGTGCCAGCAGTGAAAGCCCGCGGGACTATAATTCACCCCTCCACTTT.

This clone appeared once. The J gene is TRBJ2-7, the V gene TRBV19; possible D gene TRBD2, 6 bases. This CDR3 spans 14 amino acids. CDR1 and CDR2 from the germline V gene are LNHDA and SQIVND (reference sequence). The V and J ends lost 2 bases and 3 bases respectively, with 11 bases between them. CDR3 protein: CASSITGGNYEQYF. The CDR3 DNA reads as TGTGCCAGTAGTATAACCGGGGGAAACTACGAGCAGTACTTC.

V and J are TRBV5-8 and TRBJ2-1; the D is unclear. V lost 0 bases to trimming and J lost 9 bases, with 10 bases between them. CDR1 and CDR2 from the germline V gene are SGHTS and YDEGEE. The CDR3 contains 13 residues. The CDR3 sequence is CASSLEPSGEQFF. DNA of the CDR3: TGTGCCAGCAGCTTGGAGCCAAGTGGTGAGCAGTTCTTC.

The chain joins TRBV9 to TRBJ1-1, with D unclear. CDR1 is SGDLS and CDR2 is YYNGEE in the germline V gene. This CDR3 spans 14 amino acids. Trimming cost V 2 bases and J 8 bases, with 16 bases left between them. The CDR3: CASSVLGRAREAFF. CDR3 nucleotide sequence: TGTGCCAGCAGCGTCCTTGGGAGGGCTCGGGAAGCTTTCTTT.

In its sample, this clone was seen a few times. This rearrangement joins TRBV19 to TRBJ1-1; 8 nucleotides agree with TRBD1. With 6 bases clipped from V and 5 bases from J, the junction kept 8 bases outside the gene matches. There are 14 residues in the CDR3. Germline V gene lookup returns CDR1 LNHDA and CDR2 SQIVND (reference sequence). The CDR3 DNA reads TGTGCCAGTAGGTCAGGGGGCGGAGGGACTGAAGCTTTCTTT. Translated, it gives CASRSGGGGTEAFF.

This CDR3 is CASSAGYPNYEQYF. CDR3 nucleotide sequence: TGTGCCAGCAGTGCAGGGTACCCAAACTACGAGCAGTACTTC. J is TRBJ2-7 and V is TRBV28; tentatively, D is TRBD1 (5 bases). The germline V gene encodes CDR1 MDHEN and CDR2 SYDVKM. V lost 5 bases and J lost 3, with 14 bases in between. This CDR3 has 14 residues.

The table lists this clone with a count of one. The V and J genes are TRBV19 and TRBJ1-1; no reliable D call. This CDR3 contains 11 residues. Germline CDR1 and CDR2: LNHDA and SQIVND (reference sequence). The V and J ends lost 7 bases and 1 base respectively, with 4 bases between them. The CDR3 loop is CASMRNTEAFF. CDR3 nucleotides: TGTGCCAGTATGCGGAACACTGAAGCTTTCTTT.

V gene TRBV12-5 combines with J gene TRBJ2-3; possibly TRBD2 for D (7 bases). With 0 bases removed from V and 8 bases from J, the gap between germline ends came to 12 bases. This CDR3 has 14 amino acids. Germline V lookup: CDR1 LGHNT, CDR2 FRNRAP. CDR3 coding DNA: TGTGCTAGTGGTTTGGTGGGGGGGGGCGGTACGCAGTATTTT. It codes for CASGLVGGGGTQYF.

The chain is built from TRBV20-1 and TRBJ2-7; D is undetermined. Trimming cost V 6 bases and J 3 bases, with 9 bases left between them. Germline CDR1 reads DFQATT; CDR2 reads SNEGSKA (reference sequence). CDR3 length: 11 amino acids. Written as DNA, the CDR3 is TGCAGTGCCCCAAGACTCTACGAGCAGTACTTC. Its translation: CSAPRLYEQYF.

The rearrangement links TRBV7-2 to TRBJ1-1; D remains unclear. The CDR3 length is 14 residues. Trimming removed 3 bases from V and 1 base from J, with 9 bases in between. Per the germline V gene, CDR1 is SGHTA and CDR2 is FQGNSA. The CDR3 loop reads CASSFSTGNTEAFF. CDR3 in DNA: TGTGCCAGCAGCTTCTCTACGGGGAACACTGAAGCTTTCTTT.

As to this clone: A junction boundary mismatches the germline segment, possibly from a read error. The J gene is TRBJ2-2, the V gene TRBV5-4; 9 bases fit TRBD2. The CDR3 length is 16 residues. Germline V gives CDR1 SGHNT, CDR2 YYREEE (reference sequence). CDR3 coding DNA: TGTGCCAGCAGCTTGGGGGCGGGGGGGAACACCGGGGGGCTGTTTTTT. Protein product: CASSLGAGGNTGGLFF.